These 5 T cell receptor beta chains share one sample of origin, sequenced in a study of T cell repertoires in cytomegalovirus infection. Via MiXCR, TCRdb re-called the reads, giving one row per CDR3 protein. This sample has approximately 200,000 distinct CDR3 sequences, with under 30% found just once. Sample: PBMCs. The receptors stem from a human donor in good health (CMV status not recorded). Some clones in this sample may be carry-over from other donors' samples.

The chain links TRBV30 to TRBJ2-2; the D gene is possibly TRBD1 (5 bases). V dropped 5 bases and J dropped 0 bases, with 13 bases sitting between them. CDR1 and CDR2 (germline): GTSNPN, SVGIG (reference sequence). The CDR3 is made up of 15 amino acids. CDR3 sequence reads: CAWETDPPNTGELFF. CDR3 DNA sequence: TGTGCCTGGGAGACAGACCCTCCGAACACCGGGGAGCTGTTTTTT.

V usage is TRBV11-2 and J usage is TRBJ2-1; maybe TRBD2 (6 bases). V was shortened by 4 bases and J by 14 bases, with 24 bases between the two germline ends. CDR1 is SGHAT, CDR2 FQNNGV, per germline. The CDR3 totals 15 residues. For the CDR3, the DNA is TGTGCCAGCAGCTCAAAGGCGGGGCTACGTGTTGACGAGTTCTTC. Amino acid sequence: CASSSKAGLRVDEFF.

This rearrangement joins TRBV20-1 to TRBJ1-1; D remains unclear. The CDR3 runs to 13 residues. Trimming shortened V by 3 bases and J by 3 bases, and 11 bases separated the two germline ends. CDR1 DFQATT and CDR2 SNEGSKA come from the germline V gene (reference sequence). The CDR3 is CSASVRRDTEAFF. For the CDR3, the DNA is TGCAGTGCTAGCGTCAGAAGGGACACTGAAGCTTTCTTT.

This clonotype showed up many times. This chain joins TRBV12-3 or TRBV12-4 and TRBJ2-4; 8 positions match TRBD2. The CDR3 consists of 13 residues. V shed 5 bases and J 10 bases; nucleotides not matched to a gene: 7. The chain's CDR3 is CASSPGVAGIQYF. The CDR3 nucleotides read TGTGCCAGCAGTCCCGGGGTAGCGGGGATTCAGTACTTC.

V and J are TRBV27 and TRBJ1-6, with TRBD1 matching 8 bases. Germline CDR1 and CDR2: MNHEY and SMNVEV (reference sequence). The CDR3 covers 14 residues. With V trimmed by 6 bases and J by 8 bases, 6 bases remained unmatched. The CDR3 here is CASSFRTGHSPLHF. CDR3 coding DNA: TGTGCCAGCAGCTTTCGGACAGGGCATTCACCCCTCCACTTT.